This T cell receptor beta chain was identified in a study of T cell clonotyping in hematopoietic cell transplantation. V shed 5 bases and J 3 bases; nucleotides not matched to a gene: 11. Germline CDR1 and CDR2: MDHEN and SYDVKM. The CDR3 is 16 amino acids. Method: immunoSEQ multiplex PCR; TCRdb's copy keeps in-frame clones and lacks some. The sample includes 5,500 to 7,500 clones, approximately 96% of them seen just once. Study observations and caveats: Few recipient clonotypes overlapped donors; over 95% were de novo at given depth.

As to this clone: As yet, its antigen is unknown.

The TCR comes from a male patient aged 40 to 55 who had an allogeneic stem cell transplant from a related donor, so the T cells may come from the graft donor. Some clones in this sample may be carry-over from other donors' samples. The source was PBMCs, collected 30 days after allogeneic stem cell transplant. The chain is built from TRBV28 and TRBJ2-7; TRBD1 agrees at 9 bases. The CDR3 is CASSISGTGNIYEQYF. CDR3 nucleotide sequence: TGTGCCAGCAGTATCAGCGGGACAGGGAATATCTACGAGCAGTACTTC.